This TCR beta chain was captured by sequencing in a study of cytomegalovirus exposure and HLA in healthy donors. V shed 4 bases and J 1 base; nucleotides not matched to a gene: 1. From germline, CDR1 is MDHEN and CDR2 SYDVKM. The CDR3 extends over 14 amino acids. Notes on this clone: The antigen is undetermined. Other DNA sequences of this sample code for an identical CDR3.

Generated by immunoSEQ multiplex PCR, the TCRdb table keeps only in-frame clones and is missing some. The data hold fewer than 200,000 clones, with 75% to 90% observed a single time. Findings of the study overall: The tendency of first-cohort TCR clusters to co-occur in the 120 or so validation repertoires emerged from a later analysis. Through in vitro validation, three CMV-associated chains were shown to be specific for CMV antigens.

The rearrangement links TRBV28 to TRBJ2-3; 8 bases line up with TRBD1. This receptor was identified in a man younger than 35 in good health and CMV-seropositive. The sequenced sample was PBMCs. As DNA, the CDR3 is TGTGCCAGCAGTTCGACAGGGGGCACAGATACGCAGTATTTT. It specifies CASSSTGGTDTQYF.